A single sample gave rise to the 32 T cell receptor beta chains below, sequenced in a study of PD-1 blockade in classical Hodgkin lymphoma. Generated by immunoSEQ multiplex PCR, the TCRdb table keeps only in-frame clones and is missing some. Of approximately 6,800 clones in the sample, roughly 63% were seen once. Time point reported: cycle 4 day 1 (C4D1), after 6 weeks of nivolumab. Each patient's relapse followed autologous stem cell transplantation, and brentuximab vedotin exposure varied. Isolated CD8+ T cells were derived from thawed PBMCs through magnetic negative selection. Sequencing used CD8+ T cells from blood, obtained before the fourth cycle of nivolumab. Source of these receptors: a human donor with classical Hodgkin lymphoma.

The CDR3 spells CASSFEGRDTEAFF. CDR3 in DNA: TGTGCCAGCAGCTTTGAGGGGCGCGACACTGAAGCTTTCTTT. This chain links TRBV7-9 with TRBJ1-1, with a tentative D call TRBD1 (5 bases). Deletions cut 3 bases from V and 3 bases from J, with 11 bases between. The CDR3 loop spans 14 amino acids. Germline V gives CDR1 SEHNR, CDR2 FQNEAQ (reference sequence). The variable domain in full, with the rest retrieved from reference TRBV7-9 and TRBJ1-1, is DTGVSQNPRHKITKRGQNVTFRCDPISEHNRLYWYRQTLGQGPEFLTYFQNEAQLEKSRLLSDRFSAERPKGSFSTLEIQRTEQGDSAMYLCASSFEGRDTEAFFGQGTRLTVV.

This clone was found a few times. The chain joins TRBV7-6 to TRBJ2-7; D is unclear. V dropped 1 base and J dropped 0 bases, with 10 bases sitting between them. Per the germline V gene, CDR1 is SGHVS and CDR2 is FNYEAQ. The CDR3 has 15 amino acids. CDR3 residues: CASSLGVSSSYEQYF. The CDR3 DNA is TGTGCCAGCAGCTTAGGTGTCAGTTCCTCCTACGAGCAGTACTTC.

This chain connects TRBV18 to TRBJ2-6; no definite D call. The CDR3 is made up of 17 amino acids. Germline assignment: CDR1 KGHSH and CDR2 LQKENI. The V and J ends lost 8 bases and 4 bases respectively, with 21 bases between them. The CDR3 loop reads CASQDSKGSAGANVLTF. In DNA form, the CDR3 reads TGTGCCAGCCAGGATTCGAAAGGATCCGCCGGGGCCAACGTCCTGACTTTC.

This clone turned up a few times. CDR3 sequence (DNA): TGTGCCAGCAGTAGCGGGACAGGGTATGAAAAACTGTTTTTT. It codes for CASSSGTGYEKLFF. V is TRBV5-6 and J is TRBJ1-4; 9 bases agree with TRBD1. Germline values: CDR1 SGHDT, CDR2 YYEEEE. This CDR3 contains 14 residues. V dropped 5 bases and J dropped 6; count of bases not matched to a gene: 5.

V is TRBV9 and J is TRBJ2-5; TRBD2 might be the D (7 bases). Looked up from germline, CDR1 is SGDLS and CDR2 is YYNGEE. The ends were cut back, 3 bases at V and 4 bases at J, with 16 bases in the middle. The CDR3 consists of 15 residues. In DNA, the CDR3 is TGTGCCAGCAGCGCGGAGGGGGAGGGAGGAGAGACCCAGTACTTC. It encodes CASSAEGEGGETQYF.

By sample share, this clone is medium-sized (0.01 to 0.1%). Germline is not matched at one junction end, which may reflect a read error. The chain joins TRBV14 to TRBJ1-2; D perhaps matches TRBD1 (6 bases). Germline CDR1 SGHDN, CDR2 FVKESK. The CDR3 has 15 residues. The CDR3 DNA reads TGTGCCAGCAACCAAGATGTCAGGGGAGGAGATGGCTACACCTTC. This translates into CASNQDVRGGDGYTF.

This clone was observed a handful of times. The chain is built from TRBV29-1 and TRBJ1-1; D is undetermined. The CDR3 consists of 14 residues. Germline lookup yields CDR1 SQVTM and CDR2 ANQGSEA. V gave up 4 bases and J gave up 4 bases, with 16 bases separating them. CDR3 coding DNA: TGCAGCGTTGTGCCCCTGGACCGGGGCACTGAAGCTTTCTTT. Its translation is CSVVPLDRGTEAFF.

This chain uses TRBV29-1 with TRBJ2-1, with 10 bases identical to TRBD1. V was pared by 5 bases and J by 7 bases, with 8 bases of the junction left unmatched. Germline loops: CDR1 SQVTM, CDR2 ANQGSEA. There are 14 residues in the CDR3. CDR3 region: CSVSGQGLANEQFF. The CDR3 DNA follows: TGCAGCGTTTCGGGACAGGGGTTGGCAAATGAGCAGTTCTTC.

A single count supports this clone. Here the CDR3 reads CASSVAGGVNEQFF. The CDR3 DNA follows: TGTGCCAGCAGCGTGGCGGGAGGGGTCAATGAGCAGTTCTTC. This chain joins TRBV9 and TRBJ2-1, with 9 bases lining up with TRBD2. CDR3 length equals 14 residues. The germline V gene encodes CDR1 SGDLS and CDR2 YYNGEE. With 2 bases clipped from V and 6 bases from J, the junction kept 3 bases outside the gene matches.

The chain joins TRBV7-9 to TRBJ2-1; maybe TRBD2 (5 bases). From germline, CDR1 is SEHNR and CDR2 FQNEAQ (reference sequence). The CDR3 covers 15 residues. V shed 5 bases and J shed 1 base, with 12 bases lying between them. The CDR3 sequence is CASSTTRGSYNEQFF. The CDR3 DNA sequence: TGTGCCAGCAGCACCACTCGGGGATCCTACAATGAGCAGTTCTTC.

This sequence joins TRBV15 and TRBJ1-4; D gene unclear. The V gene lost 1 base and the J gene lost 6 bases, with 3 bases spanning the gap. Germline lookup yields CDR1 LNHNV and CDR2 YYDKDF (reference sequence). The CDR3 consists of 12 residues. The CDR3 region has the DNA TGTGCCACCAGCAGAGCAGATGAAAAACTGTTTTTT. Protein: CATSRADEKLFF.

CDR3 amino acids: CASSVEAVNEQFF. The CDR3 DNA reads as TGTGCCAGCAGCGTAGAAGCGGTGAATGAGCAGTTCTTC. This sequence joins TRBV9 and TRBJ2-1; D might be TRBD2 (5 bases). V lost 0 bases and J 7 bases, leaving 8 bases between the germline ends. This CDR3 spans 13 amino acids. In germline, CDR1 is SGDLS, CDR2 YYNGEE.

This clone came up once. CDR3 sequence reads: CASSLTTGYGNTIYF. Written as DNA, the CDR3 is TGTGCCAGCAGCTTAACCACAGGGTATGGAAACACCATATATTTT. This chain links TRBV11-1 with TRBJ1-3, with D possibly TRBD1 on 6 matching bases. V lost 2 bases and J 3 bases, leaving 11 bases between the germline ends. Germline V gene data show CDR1 as SGHAT and CDR2 as FQDESV (reference sequence). The CDR3 runs 15 residues.

V and J are TRBV28 and TRBJ1-1; D not certain. Trimming took 2 bases from V and 2 from J, leaving 12 bases between them. The germline CDR1 and CDR2 sequences are MDHEN and SYDVKM. This CDR3 comprises 15 residues. The CDR3 loop reads CASSLRFRSNTEAFF. The CDR3, as DNA: TGTGCCAGCAGTTTAAGGTTTAGGTCAAACACTGAAGCTTTCTTT.

This rearrangement joins TRBV27 to TRBJ2-1; D gene ambiguous. Germline CDR1 is MNHEY and CDR2 is SMNVEV (reference sequence). Trimming shortened V by 3 bases and J by 7 bases, and 13 bases separated the two germline ends. The CDR3 spans 14 residues. The CDR3 DNA is TGTGCCAGCAGTTTCATAAGGTCAACGAATGAGCAGTTCTTC. Encoded protein: CASSFIRSTNEQFF.

The chain uses TRBV4-1 and TRBJ2-1, with TRBD2 matching 11 bases. Looked up from germline, CDR1 is MGHRA and CDR2 is YSYEKL. The CDR3 runs to 16 residues. V lost 7 bases and J lost 7; bases outside the gene matches: 12. This chain's CDR3 is CASTTLSGTSGNEQFF. Written as DNA, the CDR3 is TGCGCCAGCACAACTTTATCTGGGACTAGCGGAAATGAGCAGTTCTTC.

The chain carries TRBV6-6 and TRBJ2-7; D possibly uses TRBD1 or TRBD2 (6 bases each). Germline CDR1 and CDR2: MNHNY and SVGAGI (reference sequence). Deletions cut 1 base from V and 2 bases from J, with 9 bases between. CDR3 length equals 14 residues. The CDR3 nucleotides read TGTGCCAGCAGTTACTACCGGGGGCCCTACGAGCAGTACTTC. It specifies CASSYYRGPYEQYF.

The chain combines TRBV7-9 with TRBJ1-1, with 7 bases fitting TRBD1. Per germline, CDR1 SEHNR and CDR2 FQNEAQ (reference sequence). The CDR3 has 14 residues. The junction had 2 bases not matched to a gene; V was cut back by 3 bases and J by 1 base. The CDR3 loop reads CASSFGQANTEAFF. DNA for the CDR3: TGTGCCAGCAGCTTTGGACAGGCGAACACTGAAGCTTTCTTT.

The chain recombines TRBV15 with TRBJ2-7, with D possibly matching TRBD2 (6 bases). The CDR3 has 15 residues. Germline CDR1 reads LNHNV; CDR2 reads YYDKDF (reference sequence). Between the trimmed V and J ends, which lost 4 bases and 3 bases, there was a span of 16 bases. The CDR3, as DNA: TGTGCCACCAGCACTTACCGGGACTCGCTCTACGAGCAGTACTTC. It is translated as CATSTYRDSLYEQYF.

The chain links TRBV6-6 to TRBJ1-5, with D uncertain. V shed 1 base and J shed 6 bases, with 7 bases lying between them. CDR3 length: 13 amino acids. The germline CDR1 and CDR2 sequences are MNHNY and SVGAGI (reference sequence). The DNA of the CDR3 is TGTGCCAGCAGTTACTTCTGGTCTCAGCCCCAGCATTTT. The encoded protein is CASSYFWSQPQHF.

The gene calls are TRBV9 and TRBJ2-2; 14 positions agree with TRBD2. Germline CDR1 and CDR2: SGDLS and YYNGEE. The junction had 3 bases not matched to a gene; V was cut back by 0 bases and J by 2 bases. The CDR3 contains 18 residues. The CDR3 nucleotides are TGTGCCAGCAGCGTAGACGGACTAGCGGGAGGCAACACCGGGGAGCTGTTTTTT. Encoded protein: CASSVDGLAGGNTGELFF.

The genes are TRBV4-1 and TRBJ1-6; tentative D call: TRBD1 (5 bases). CDR1 is MGHRA, CDR2 YSYEKL, per germline. This CDR3 is built from 14 residues. Trimming removed 2 bases at V and 10 bases at J, with 12 bases between. CDR3 bases: TGCGCCAGCAGCCAACAGGGCGTGGGGTCACCCCTCCACTTT. Translated: CASSQQGVGSPLHF.

The CDR3 DNA reads as TGCGCCAGCAGCCAAGACACTACCATTCAGTACTTC. This sequence encodes CASSQDTTIQYF. J is TRBJ2-4 and V is TRBV4-1; D unclear. This CDR3 region has 12 residues. V shed 0 bases and J shed 9 bases, with 6 bases lying between them. The germline CDR1 and CDR2 sequences are MGHRA and YSYEKL.

The chain carries TRBV7-2 and TRBJ2-1; D remains unclear. Trimming cost V 5 bases and J 4 bases, with 12 bases left between them. This CDR3 has 14 residues. CDR1 is SGHTA and CDR2 is FQGNSA in the germline V gene. This CDR3 reads CASSPGVGYNEQFF. The CDR3 DNA sequence: TGTGCCAGCAGCCCCGGCGTGGGGTACAATGAGCAGTTCTTC.

The chain employs TRBV5-5 and TRBJ2-5, with D possibly TRBD1 on 6 matching bases. CDR1 is SGHKS and CDR2 is YYEKEE in the germline V gene (reference sequence). Trimming pared 4 bases from V and 2 bases from J, leaving 18 bases between. The length of the CDR3 is 16 residues. In DNA form, the CDR3 reads TGTGCCAGCAGCATACCGACAGGAGTGGAGCAAGAGACCCAGTACTTC. Its translation: CASSIPTGVEQETQYF.

A few counts support this clone. The chain joins TRBV14 to TRBJ2-1; 8 positions agree with TRBD2. The CDR3 runs to 13 residues. Germline CDR1 SGHDN, CDR2 FVKESK. V gave up 9 bases and J gave up 6 bases; unmatched junction bases: 7. CDR3 in amino acids: CASASGPSNEQFF. CDR3 nucleotide sequence: TGTGCCAGTGCTAGCGGGCCTAGCAATGAGCAGTTCTTC.

The gene calls are TRBV7-9 and TRBJ2-5; D not resolved. CDR1 is SEHNR and CDR2 is FQNEAQ in the germline V gene (reference sequence). Trimming stripped 1 base from V and 5 bases from J, with 14 bases between. The CDR3 length is 15 residues. In nucleotides, the CDR3 is TGTGCCAGCAGCTTAGACTTAGGGATGTGGGAGACCCAGTACTTC. Amino acids: CASSLDLGMWETQYF.

The CDR3 DNA reads as TGCGCCAGCAGCCAATCTGGACAGGGGGCGGATTCACCCCTCCACTTT. Its protein product is CASSQSGQGADSPLHF. J is TRBJ1-6 and V is TRBV4-1, with 11 nucleotides matching TRBD1. The CDR3 covers 16 residues. Trimming removed 2 bases from V and 8 bases from J; junction bases left unmatched: 5. Germline CDR1 reads MGHRA; CDR2 reads YSYEKL.

The chain recombines TRBV15 with TRBJ2-1; tentative D call: TRBD2 (6 bases). This CDR3 is built from 14 residues. CDR1 LNHNV and CDR2 YYDKDF come from the germline V gene (reference sequence). V lost 0 bases to trimming and J lost 4 bases, with 7 bases between them. CDR3 nucleotide sequence: TGTGCCACCAGCAGAGAGCGGGAATACAATGAGCAGTTCTTC. Translating gives CATSREREYNEQFF.

V usage is TRBV7-9 and J usage is TRBJ2-1; perhaps TRBD2 as D (5 bases). The CDR3 is 11 residues long. The V gene's germline CDR1 is SEHNR and CDR2 FQNEAQ (reference sequence). Trimming cost V 6 bases and J 9 bases, with 9 bases left between them. Written as DNA, the CDR3 is TGTGCCAGCAGTTACGGAGGTGAGCAGTTCTTC. Its protein is CASSYGGEQFF.

This clone was observed a few times. The chain joins TRBV2 to TRBJ2-1; D gene uncertain. CDR1 is SNHLY and CDR2 is FYNNEI in the germline V gene. V was pared by 1 base and J by 8 bases, with 12 bases between. The CDR3 covers 14 residues. The CDR3 bases are TGTGCCAGCAGTGAAGGCGCCAGACTCGATGAGCAGTTCTTC. Residues: CASSEGARLDEQFF.

This rearrangement joins TRBV4-1 to TRBJ2-7, with 7 bases lining up with TRBD2. In germline, CDR1 is MGHRA, CDR2 YSYEKL. J was trimmed by 0 bases and V by 2 bases; bases with no gene match: 4. The CDR3 consists of 15 residues. The CDR3 DNA reads TGCGCCAGCAGCCAACTAGCGGAGAGCTCCTACGAGCAGTACTTC. Its translation: CASSQLAESSYEQYF.